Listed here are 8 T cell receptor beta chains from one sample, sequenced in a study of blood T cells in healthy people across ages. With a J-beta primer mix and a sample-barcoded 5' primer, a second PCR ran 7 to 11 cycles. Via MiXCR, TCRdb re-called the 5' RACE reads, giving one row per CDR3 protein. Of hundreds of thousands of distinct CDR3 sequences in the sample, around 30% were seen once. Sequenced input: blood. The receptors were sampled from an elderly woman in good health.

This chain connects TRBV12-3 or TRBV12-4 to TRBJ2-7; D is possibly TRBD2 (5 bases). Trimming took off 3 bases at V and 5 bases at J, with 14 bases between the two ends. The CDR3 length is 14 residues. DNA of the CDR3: TGTGCCAGCAGTTTCCGGGCCCACGGGGACGAGCAGTACTTC. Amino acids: CASSFRAHGDEQYF.

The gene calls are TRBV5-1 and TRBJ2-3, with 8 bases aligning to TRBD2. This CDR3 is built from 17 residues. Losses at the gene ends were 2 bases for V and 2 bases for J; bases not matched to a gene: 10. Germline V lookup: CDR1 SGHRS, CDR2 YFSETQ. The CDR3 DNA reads TGCGCCAGCAGCTTAGGGATACTAGCGGCGGTCACAGATACGCAGTATTTT. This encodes CASSLGILAAVTDTQYF.

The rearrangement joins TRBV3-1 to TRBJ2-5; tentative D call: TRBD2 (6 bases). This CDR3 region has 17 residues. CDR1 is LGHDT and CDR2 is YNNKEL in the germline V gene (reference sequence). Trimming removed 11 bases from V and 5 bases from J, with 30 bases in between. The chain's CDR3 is CAGSEDRDGVGGETQYF. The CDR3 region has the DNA TGTGCCGGCTCTGAGGATAGGGACGGGGTAGGAGGGGAGACCCAGTACTTC.

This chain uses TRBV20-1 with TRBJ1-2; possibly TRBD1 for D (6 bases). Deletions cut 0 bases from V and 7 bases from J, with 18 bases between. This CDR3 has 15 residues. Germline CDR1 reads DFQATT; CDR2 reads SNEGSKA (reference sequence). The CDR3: CSARDGSWGLGGYTF. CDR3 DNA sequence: TGCAGTGCTAGAGATGGAAGCTGGGGGCTCGGTGGCTACACCTTC.

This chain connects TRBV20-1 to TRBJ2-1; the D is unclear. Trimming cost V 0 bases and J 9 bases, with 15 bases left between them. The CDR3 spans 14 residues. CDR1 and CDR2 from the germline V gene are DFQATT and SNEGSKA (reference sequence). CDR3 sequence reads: CSARDPRHPFEQFF. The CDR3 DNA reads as TGCAGTGCTAGAGATCCGCGGCACCCATTTGAGCAGTTCTTC.

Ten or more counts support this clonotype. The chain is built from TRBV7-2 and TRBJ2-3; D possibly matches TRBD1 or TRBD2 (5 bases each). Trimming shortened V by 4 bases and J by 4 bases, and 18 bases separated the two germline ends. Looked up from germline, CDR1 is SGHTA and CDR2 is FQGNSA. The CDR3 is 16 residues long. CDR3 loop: CASSSRDLGGADTQYF. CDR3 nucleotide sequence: TGTGCCAGCAGCTCGAGGGACCTTGGAGGTGCAGATACGCAGTATTTT.

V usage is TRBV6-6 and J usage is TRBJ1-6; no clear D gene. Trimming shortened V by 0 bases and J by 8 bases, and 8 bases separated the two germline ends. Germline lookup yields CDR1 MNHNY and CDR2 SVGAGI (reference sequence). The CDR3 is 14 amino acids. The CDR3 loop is CASSYSKGDSPLHF. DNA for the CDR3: TGTGCCAGCAGTTACTCGAAGGGTGATTCACCCCTCCACTTT.

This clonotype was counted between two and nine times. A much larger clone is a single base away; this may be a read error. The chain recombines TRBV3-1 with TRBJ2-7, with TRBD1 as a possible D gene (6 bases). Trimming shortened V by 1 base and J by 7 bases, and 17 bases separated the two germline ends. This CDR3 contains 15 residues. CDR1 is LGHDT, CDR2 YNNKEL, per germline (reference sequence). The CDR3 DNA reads TGTGCCAGCAGCCAAGGTTCAGGGGTGACCAATGAGCAGTACTTC. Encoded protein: CASSQGSGVTNEQYF.